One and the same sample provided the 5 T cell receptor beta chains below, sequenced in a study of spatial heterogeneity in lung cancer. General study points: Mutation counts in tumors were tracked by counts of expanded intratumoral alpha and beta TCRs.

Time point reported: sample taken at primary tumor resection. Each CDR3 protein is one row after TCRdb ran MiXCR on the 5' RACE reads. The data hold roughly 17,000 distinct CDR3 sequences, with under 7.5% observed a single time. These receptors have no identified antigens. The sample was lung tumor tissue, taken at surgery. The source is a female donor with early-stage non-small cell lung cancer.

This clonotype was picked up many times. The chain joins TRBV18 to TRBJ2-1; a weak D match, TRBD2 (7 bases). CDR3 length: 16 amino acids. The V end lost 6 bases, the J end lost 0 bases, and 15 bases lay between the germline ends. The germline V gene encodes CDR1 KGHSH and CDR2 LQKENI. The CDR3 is CASSLGGAPSYNEQFF. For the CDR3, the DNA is TGTGCCAGCTCCCTAGGGGGGGCCCCCTCCTACAATGAGCAGTTCTTC.

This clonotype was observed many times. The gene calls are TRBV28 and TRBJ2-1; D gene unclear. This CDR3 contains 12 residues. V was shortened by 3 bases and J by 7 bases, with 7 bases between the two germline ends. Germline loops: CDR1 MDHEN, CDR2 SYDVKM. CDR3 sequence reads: CASSFGLNEQFF. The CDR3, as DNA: TGTGCCAGCAGTTTCGGGTTGAATGAGCAGTTCTTC.

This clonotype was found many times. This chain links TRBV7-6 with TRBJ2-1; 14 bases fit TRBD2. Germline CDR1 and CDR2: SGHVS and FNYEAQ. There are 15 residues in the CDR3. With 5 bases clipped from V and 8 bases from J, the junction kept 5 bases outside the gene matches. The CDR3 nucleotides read TGTGCCAGCAGCGGACGACTAGCGGGGGGGGATGAGCAGTTCTTC. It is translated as CASSGRLAGGDEQFF.

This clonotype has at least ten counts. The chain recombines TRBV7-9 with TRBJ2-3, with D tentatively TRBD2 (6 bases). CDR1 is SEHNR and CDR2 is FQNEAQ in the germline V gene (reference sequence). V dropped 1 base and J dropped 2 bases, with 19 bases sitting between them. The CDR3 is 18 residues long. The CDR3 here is CASSLDWRAGDPTDTQYF. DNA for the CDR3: TGTGCCAGCAGCTTAGACTGGCGAGCGGGCGACCCCACAGATACGCAGTATTTT.

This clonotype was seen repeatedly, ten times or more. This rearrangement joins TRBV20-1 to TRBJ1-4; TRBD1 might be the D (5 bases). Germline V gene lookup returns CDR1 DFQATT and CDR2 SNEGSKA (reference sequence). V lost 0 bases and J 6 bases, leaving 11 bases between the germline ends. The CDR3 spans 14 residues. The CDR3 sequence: CSARDGGSYEKLFF. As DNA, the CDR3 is TGCAGTGCTAGAGATGGGGGGAGTTATGAAAAACTGTTTTTT.